This record looks at one T cell receptor beta chain sequence and its context. The CDR3 is made up of 17 amino acids. Germline lookup yields CDR1 SGHRS and CDR2 YFSETQ. Trimming cost V 0 bases and J 0 bases; bases outside gene matches: 5. This record comes from a study of blood T cell repertoires in COVID-19. About the research overall: Sample material is recorded as cDNA or gDNA derived from T cells, B-cell-depleted T cells, or PBMCs.

Per the authors' pipeline: From reference gene primer amplification, estimates of nucleated cell counts were derived. Assay used: immunoSEQ multiplex PCR; TCRdb lists only in-frame clones, some missing. The V and J calls and clone size are taken from that table; D and trimming were inferred from the DNA. The table has 250,000 or so clones, roughly 80% seen once. Residents of around 24 US areas, aged roughly 18 to 89 years, made up the participants. The specimen was PBMCs or T cells enriched from blood (not recorded which). The chain recombines TRBV5-1 with TRBJ2-7; TRBD2 matches 11 bases. The source of this sequence is a man aged 45-65 years who had recovered from COVID-19. CDR3 residues: CASSLGRTSGFSYEQYF. The CDR3 DNA is TGCGCCAGCAGCTTGGGACGGACTAGCGGGTTCTCCTACGAGCAGTACTTC.